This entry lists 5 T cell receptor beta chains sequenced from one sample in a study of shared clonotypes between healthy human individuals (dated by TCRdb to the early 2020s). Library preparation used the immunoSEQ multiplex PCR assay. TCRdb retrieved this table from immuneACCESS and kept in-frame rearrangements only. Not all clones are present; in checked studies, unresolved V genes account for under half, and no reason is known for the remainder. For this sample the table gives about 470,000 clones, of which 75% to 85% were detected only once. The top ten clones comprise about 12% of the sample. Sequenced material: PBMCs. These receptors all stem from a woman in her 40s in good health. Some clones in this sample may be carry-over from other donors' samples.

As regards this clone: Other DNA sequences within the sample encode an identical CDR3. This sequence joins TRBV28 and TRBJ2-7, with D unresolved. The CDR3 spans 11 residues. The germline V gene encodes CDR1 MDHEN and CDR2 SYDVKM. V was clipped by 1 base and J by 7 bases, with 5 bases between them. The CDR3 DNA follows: TGTGCCAGCAGTTTATTTCGGGAGCAGTACTTC. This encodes CASSLFREQYF. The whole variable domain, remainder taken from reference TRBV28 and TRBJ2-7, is DVKVTQSSRYLVKRTGEKVFLECVQDMDHENMFWYRQDPGLGLRLIYFSYDVKMKEKGDIPEGYSVSREKKERFSLILESASTNQTSMYLCASSLFREQYFGPGTRLTVT.

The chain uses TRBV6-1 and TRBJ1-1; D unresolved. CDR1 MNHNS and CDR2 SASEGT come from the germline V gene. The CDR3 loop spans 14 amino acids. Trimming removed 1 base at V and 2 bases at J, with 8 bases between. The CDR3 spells CASSEEDLNTEAFF. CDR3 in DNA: TGTGCCAGCAGTGAAGAGGACCTAAACACTGAAGCTTTCTTT.

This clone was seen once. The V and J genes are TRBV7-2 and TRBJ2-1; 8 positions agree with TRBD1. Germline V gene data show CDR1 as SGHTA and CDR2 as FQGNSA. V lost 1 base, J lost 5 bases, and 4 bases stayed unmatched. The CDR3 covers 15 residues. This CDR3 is CASSLDGTGHNEQFF. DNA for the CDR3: TGTGCCAGCAGCTTAGACGGGACAGGTCACAATGAGCAGTTCTTC.

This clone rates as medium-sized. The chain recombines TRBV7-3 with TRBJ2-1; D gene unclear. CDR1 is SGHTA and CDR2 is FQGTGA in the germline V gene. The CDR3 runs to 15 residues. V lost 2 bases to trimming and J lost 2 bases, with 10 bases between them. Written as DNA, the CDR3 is TGTGCCAGCAGCTTAGTTCCAGAGGCCTACAATGAGCAGTTCTTC. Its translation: CASSLVPEAYNEQFF.

DNA for the CDR3: TGTGCCTGGAGTGTCTTCAGGATACCTGAAGCTTTCTTT. It yields the protein CAWSVFRIPEAFF. The genes are TRBV30 and TRBJ1-1; D uncertain. The CDR3 loop spans 13 amino acids. V was cut by 0 bases and J by 6 bases, with 11 bases left in between. Germline-derived CDR1 and CDR2 are GTSNPN and SVGIG (reference sequence).